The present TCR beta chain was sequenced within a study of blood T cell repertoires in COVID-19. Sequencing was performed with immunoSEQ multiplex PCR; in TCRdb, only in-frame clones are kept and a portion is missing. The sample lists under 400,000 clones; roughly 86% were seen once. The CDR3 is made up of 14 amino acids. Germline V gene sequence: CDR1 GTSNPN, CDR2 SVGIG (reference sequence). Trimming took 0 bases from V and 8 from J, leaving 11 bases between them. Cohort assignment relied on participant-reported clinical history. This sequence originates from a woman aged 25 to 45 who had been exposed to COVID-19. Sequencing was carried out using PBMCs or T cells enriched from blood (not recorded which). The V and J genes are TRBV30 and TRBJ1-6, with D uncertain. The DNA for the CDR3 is TGTGCCTGGAGTGTAGTACAGAGTCATTCACCCCTCCACTTT. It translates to CAWSVVQSHSPLHF.